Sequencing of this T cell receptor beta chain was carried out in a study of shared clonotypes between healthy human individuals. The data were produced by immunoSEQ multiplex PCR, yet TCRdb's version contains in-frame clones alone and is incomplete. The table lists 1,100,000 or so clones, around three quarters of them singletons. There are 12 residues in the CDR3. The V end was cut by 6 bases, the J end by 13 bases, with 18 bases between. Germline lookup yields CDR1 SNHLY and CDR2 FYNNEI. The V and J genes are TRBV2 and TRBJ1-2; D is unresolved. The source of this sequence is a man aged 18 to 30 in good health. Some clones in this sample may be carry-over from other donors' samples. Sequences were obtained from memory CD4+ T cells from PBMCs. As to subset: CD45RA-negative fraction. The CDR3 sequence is CASREEEWSCTF. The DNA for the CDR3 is TGTGCCAGCAGGGAGGAGGAATGGAGTTGCACCTTC.